This T cell receptor beta chain appears in the sequencing data of a study of tumor and adjacent non-tumor tissue in lung cancer (dated by TCRdb to 2017 to 2018). In terms of the full investigation: By cancer type, the cohort comprised 12 adenocarcinoma patients, a couple of squamous cell carcinoma patients and 1 small cell lung cancer patient. Among the roughly 15 patients, ages ranged from about 31 to 76 years, approximately 10 were men and 5 were women, and disease was TNM stage I to III. In total, sequencing yielded 125,075,908 productive TCRbeta reads, which works out to an average of about 4.17 million reads per sample. The study compared bulk TCRbeta repertoires from lung tumor tissue and matched distant non-tumor lung tissue of about 15 lung cancer patients. TCRbeta CDR3 sequencing was performed on approximately 30 paired specimens, with one tumor sample and one normal lung sample collected per patient.

Libraries were prepared through multiplex PCR. The sequencer listed for this sample is Illumina HiSeq 2500. TCRbeta libraries were constructed through three rounds of nested PCR with primers (Table S4) according to protocols modified from ARM-PCR. Before sequencing, PCR products in the 200-500 bp range were cut out of the gel and cleaned up using the QIAquick gel extraction kit. Per the original workflow: Trimmomatic was used to clean the reads, FLASH was used to merge the reads into complete CDR3 sequences, and MiTCR was used to assign the reads to V(D)J germline segments. VDJtools was used to compute clonal diversity as the inverse Simpson's index. Productive reads were defined as in-frame sequences without a premature stop codon. The public reads were quality trimmed at Q25 with fastp and then assembled into clones with MiXCR by TCRdb, keeping productive beta chains. Rows with a matching CDR3 protein are joined into one entry that keeps the most common DNA and genes. TCRdb, rather than the study authors, made the V and J calls. This sample is represented by 120,000 to 150,000 distinct CDR3 sequences; around 66% of them were singletons. Roughly 18% of the sample lies in the top ten.

General study outcomes and caveats: In normal lung, the top 100 clones accounted for a significantly larger cumulative share of the repertoire than in tumor tissue. The methods do not name the sequencing platform or mention unique molecular identifiers. Significantly higher TCR diversity was found in younger patients, and higher tumor TCR diversity was associated with shorter overall and disease-free survival. Only about 15 patients were included in the cohort, and the need for larger samples and more detailed clinical data was noted by the authors. Peripheral blood was not sequenced, so blood TCRbeta repertoires in these lung cancer patients were not examined. Tumor tissue showed significantly greater TCR diversity (inverse Simpson) than normal lung tissue (about 400 vs 180, P = 0.0075, Mann-Whitney U test).

On this clonotype: Its antigen has not been determined. The junction does not match germline at one end; this may be a read error.

Bulk unsorted tissue served as the source for RNA extraction, and RNA quality was assessed using a NanoDrop ND-1000 and an Agilent 2100. The donors were newly diagnosed lung cancer patients admitted for thoracic surgery in China from August to November 2014 who had not received prior chemotherapy. Patients who had received previous radiotherapy or chemotherapy, or who had another concurrent cancer, were excluded from the study. Surgical tissue pieces of about 1-2.1 cm3 were preserved in RNAlater solution and stored at -80 °C until use. The CDR3 runs 16 residues from the cysteine to the phenylalanine. CDR3 DNA only is kept here, 48 bases in frame from base 1. Based on the germline V gene, the CDR1 and CDR2 sequences are MDHEN and SYDVKM.

The specimen was lung tumor tissue. The source is a man aged 60-69 years with small cell lung cancer. The V gene is TRBV28 and the J gene is TRBJ2-3; the D gene is unclear. The CDR3 protein sequence reads: CASSSYTSGRTHTQYF. The base sequence is TGTGCCAGCAGTTCTTATACCTCGGGCCGCACACATACGCAGTATTTT.